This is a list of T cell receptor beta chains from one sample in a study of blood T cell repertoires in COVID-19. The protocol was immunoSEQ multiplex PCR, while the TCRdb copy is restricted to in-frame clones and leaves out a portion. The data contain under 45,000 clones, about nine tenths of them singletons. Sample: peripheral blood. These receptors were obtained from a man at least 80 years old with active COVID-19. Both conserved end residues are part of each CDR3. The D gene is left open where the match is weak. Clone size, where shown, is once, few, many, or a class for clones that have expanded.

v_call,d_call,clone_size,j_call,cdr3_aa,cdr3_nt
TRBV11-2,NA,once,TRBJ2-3,CASSLGGGSDTQYF,TGTGCCAGCAGCTTGGGCGGGGGCTCAGATACGCAGTATTTT
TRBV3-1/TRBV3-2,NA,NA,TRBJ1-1,CASSQERTTRTEAFF,TGTGCCAGCAGCCAAGAAAGGACAACCCGGACTGAAGCTTTCTTT
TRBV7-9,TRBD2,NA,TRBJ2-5,CASSYTSGPQETQYF,TGTGCCAGCAGCTACACTAGCGGACCCCAAGAGACCCAGTACTTC
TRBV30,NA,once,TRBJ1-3,CAWSVGPGRNTIYF,TGTGCCTGGAGTGTAGGTCCAGGGAGGAACACCATATATTTT
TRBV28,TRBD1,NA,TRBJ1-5,CASSDRVSNQPQHF,TGTGCCAGCAGCGACAGGGTTAGCAATCAGCCCCAGCATTTT
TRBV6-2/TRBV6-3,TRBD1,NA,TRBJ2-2,CASSRQGVGELFF,TGTGCCAGCAGTAGACAGGGGGTCGGGGAGCTGTTTTTT
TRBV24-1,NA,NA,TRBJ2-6,CATSTSGANVLTF,TGTGCCACCTCGACATCTGGGGCCAACGTCCTGACTTTC
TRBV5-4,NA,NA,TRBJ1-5,CASSRDNNQPQHF,TGTGCCAGCAGCAGGGACAACAATCAGCCCCAGCATTTT
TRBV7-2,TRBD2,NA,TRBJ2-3,CASSFRTGGGTDTQYF,TGTGCCAGCAGCTTCCGAACGGGAGGGGGCACAGATACGCAGTATTTT
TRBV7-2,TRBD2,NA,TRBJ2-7,CASSLVPSGRAGEQYF,TGTGCCAGCAGCTTAGTCCCTAGCGGGAGGGCCGGCGAGCAGTACTTC
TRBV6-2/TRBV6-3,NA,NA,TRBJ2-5,CASSYYGSGIETQYF,TGTGCCAGCAGTTACTATGGTAGCGGTATAGAGACCCAGTACTTC
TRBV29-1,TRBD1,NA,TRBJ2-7,CSVEARGYEQYF,TGCAGCGTTGAGGCCAGGGGGTACGAGCAGTACTTC
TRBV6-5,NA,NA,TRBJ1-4,CASGQGSGEKLFF,TGTGCCAGCGGTCAGGGGTCGGGTGAAAAACTGTTTTTT
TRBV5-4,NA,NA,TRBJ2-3,CASSLDRGDTQYF,TGTGCCAGCAGCTTGGACCGGGGAGATACGCAGTATTTT
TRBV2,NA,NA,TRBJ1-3,CASSASTGNTIYF,TGTGCCAGCAGTGCTTCGACAGGAAACACCATATATTTT
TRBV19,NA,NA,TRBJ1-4,CASGGQRSVGEKLFF,TGTGCCAGTGGGGGACAAAGGTCCGTCGGGGAAAAACTGTTTTTT
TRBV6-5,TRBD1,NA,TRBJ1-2,CASTRLGQGNYGYTF,TGTGCCAGCACACGCCTGGGACAGGGAAACTATGGCTACACCTTC
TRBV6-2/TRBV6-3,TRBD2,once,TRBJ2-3,CASSYSGLAALPSSTDTQYF,TGTGCCAGCAGTTATTCGGGACTAGCGGCACTTCCTTCTAGCACAGATACGCAGTATTTT